The present T cell receptor beta chain was sequenced within a study of CD8+CD57+ T cells in acquired aplastic anemia. Study context: The mean DNA yield obtained from sorted CD4+ and CD8+ cells came to roughly 3.4 ug.

This CDR3 is 14 amino acids long. V lost 9 bases, J lost 0 bases, and 6 bases stayed unmatched. The germline V gene has CDR1 MDHEN and CDR2 SYDVKM. CDR3 and TCR beta VDJ profiling relied on genomic DNA as the template. TCRdb re-called the reads with MiXCR, one entry per CDR3 protein. The sample lists 200,000 to 250,000 distinct CDR3 sequences; almost 50% were seen once. Previously, flow cytometry had revealed CD8+CD57+ cell expansion in the patients chosen for sequencing. At least ten counts were recorded for this clonotype. The specimen sequenced was sorted CD4+, CD8+, or CD8+CD57+ T cells (not recorded which) from PBMCs. The origin of this receptor is a human donor with aplastic anemia. V gene TRBV28 combines with J gene TRBJ1-1; 8 positions match TRBD1. The CDR3 is CASMTGAMNTEAFF. CDR3 nucleotides: TGTGCCAGTATGACAGGGGCTATGAACACTGAAGCTTTCTTT.